The T cell receptor beta chain under discussion was sequenced for a study of blood T cell repertoires in COVID-19. Study background: The origin of the acute and convalescent COVID-19 samples was the United States, Italy and Spain.

Germline V gene sequence: CDR1 MNHEY, CDR2 SVGAGI. CDR3 size: 16 residues. V shed 2 bases, J shed 1 base, and the junction held 7 bases outside the gene matches. Study processing details: Reference gene primers were amplified, and this amplification served to estimate nucleated cell counts. The repertoire was sequenced with immunoSEQ multiplex PCR; TCRdb's copy has only in-frame clones and lacks some. The V and J calls and the clone size are those of that table, but D and trimming were determined from the DNA. Among approximately 310,000 clones listed, more than 75% were seen once. Sample: peripheral blood. V usage is TRBV6-5 and J usage is TRBJ2-5, with 7 nucleotides matching TRBD2. The receptor was derived from a woman in her 50s who had recovered from COVID-19. CDR3 nucleotides: TGTGCCAGCAGTTACCGGGACTATGGGTCCCAAGAGACCCAGTACTTC. Translation gives CASSYRDYGSQETQYF.